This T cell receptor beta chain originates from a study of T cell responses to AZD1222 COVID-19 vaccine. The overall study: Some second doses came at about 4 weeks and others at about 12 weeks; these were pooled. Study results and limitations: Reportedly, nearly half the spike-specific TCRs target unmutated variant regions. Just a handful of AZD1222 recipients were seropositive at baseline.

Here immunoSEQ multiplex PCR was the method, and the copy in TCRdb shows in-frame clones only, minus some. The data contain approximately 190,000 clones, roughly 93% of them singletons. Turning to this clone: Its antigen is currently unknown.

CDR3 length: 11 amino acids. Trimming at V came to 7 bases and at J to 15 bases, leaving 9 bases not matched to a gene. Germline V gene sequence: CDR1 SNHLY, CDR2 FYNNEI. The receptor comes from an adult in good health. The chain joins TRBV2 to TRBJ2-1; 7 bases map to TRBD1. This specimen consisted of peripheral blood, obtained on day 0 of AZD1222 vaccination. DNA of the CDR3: TGTGCCAGCACCCAAGACAGGGAATGGTTCTTC. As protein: CASTQDREWFF.